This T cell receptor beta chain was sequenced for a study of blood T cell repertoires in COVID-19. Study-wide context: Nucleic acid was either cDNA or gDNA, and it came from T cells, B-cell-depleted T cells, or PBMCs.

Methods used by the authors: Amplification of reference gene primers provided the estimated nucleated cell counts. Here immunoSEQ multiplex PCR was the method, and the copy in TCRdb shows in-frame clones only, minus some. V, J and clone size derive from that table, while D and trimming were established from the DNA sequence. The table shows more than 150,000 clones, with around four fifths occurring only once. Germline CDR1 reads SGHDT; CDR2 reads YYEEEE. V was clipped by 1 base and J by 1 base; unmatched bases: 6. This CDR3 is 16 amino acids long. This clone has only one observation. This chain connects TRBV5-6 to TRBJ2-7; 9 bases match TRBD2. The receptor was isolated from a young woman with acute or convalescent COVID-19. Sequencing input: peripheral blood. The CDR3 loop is CASSLRSGRPSYEQYF. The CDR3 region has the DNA TGTGCCAGCAGCTTGAGGAGCGGGAGGCCTTCCTACGAGCAGTACTTC. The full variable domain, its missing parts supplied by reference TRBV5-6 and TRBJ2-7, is DAGVTQSPTHLIKTRGQQVTLRCSPKSGHDTVSWYQQALGQGPQFIFQYYEEEERQRGNFPDRFSGHQFPNYSSELNVNALLLGDSALYLCASSLRSGRPSYEQYFGPGTRLTVT.